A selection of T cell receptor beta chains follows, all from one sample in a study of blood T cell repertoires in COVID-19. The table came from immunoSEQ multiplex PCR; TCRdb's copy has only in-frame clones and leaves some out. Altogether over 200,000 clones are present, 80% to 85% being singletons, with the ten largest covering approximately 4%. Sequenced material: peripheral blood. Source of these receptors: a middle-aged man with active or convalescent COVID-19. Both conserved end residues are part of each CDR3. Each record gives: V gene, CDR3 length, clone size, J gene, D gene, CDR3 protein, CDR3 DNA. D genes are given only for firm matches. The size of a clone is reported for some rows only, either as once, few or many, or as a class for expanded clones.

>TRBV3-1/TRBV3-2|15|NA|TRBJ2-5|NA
CASSQGTTYQETQYF
TGTGCCAGCAGCCAAGGGACTACCTACCAAGAGACCCAGTACTTC
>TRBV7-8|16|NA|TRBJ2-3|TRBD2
CASSLDSGISTDTQYF
TGTGCCAGCAGCTTAGATAGCGGGATCAGCACAGATACGCAGTATTTT
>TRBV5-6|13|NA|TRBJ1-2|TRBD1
CASSLAQGGGYTF
TGTGCCAGCAGCTTGGCTCAGGGGGGCGGCTACACCTTC
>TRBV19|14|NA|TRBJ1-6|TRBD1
CASSIGQGISPLHF
TGTGCCAGTAGTATTGGACAGGGGATTTCACCCCTCCACTTT
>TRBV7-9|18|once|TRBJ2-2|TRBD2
CASSRPTARGGRTGELFF
TGTGCCAGCAGCCGCCCGACTGCGCGGGGGGGCCGGACCGGGGAGCTGTTTTTT
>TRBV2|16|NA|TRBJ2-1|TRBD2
CASSEPGLAGGTEQFF
TGTGCCAGCAGTGAACCCGGACTAGCGGGGGGTACGGAGCAGTTCTTC
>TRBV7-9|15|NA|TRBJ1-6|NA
CASTSISSYNSPLHF
TGTGCCAGCACCTCTATTAGCTCCTATAATTCACCCCTCCACTTT
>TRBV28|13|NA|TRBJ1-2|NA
CASSSHPEDGYTF
TGTGCCAGCAGTTCCCACCCCGAGGATGGCTACACCTTC
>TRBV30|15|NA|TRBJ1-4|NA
CAWSPAGPTNEKLFF
TGTGCCTGGAGTCCCGCGGGCCCAACTAATGAAAAACTGTTTTTT
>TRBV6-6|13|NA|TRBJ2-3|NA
CASSPGGPATQYF
TGTGCCAGCAGTCCCGGGGGGCCGGCCACGCAGTATTTT
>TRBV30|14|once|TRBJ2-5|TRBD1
CAWSPNNRGETQYF
TGTGCCTGGAGTCCCAACAACAGGGGAGAGACCCAGTACTTC
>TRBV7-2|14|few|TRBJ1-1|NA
CASSPRRGTPEAFF
TGTGCCAGCAGCCCCCGACGCGGGACCCCTGAAGCTTTCTTT
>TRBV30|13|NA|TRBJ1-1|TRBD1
CAWKDREITEAFF
TGTGCCTGGAAGGACAGGGAGATCACTGAAGCTTTCTTT
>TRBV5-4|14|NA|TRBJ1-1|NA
CASSPQGIYTEAFF
TGTGCCAGCAGCCCCCAGGGTATCTACACTGAAGCTTTCTTT
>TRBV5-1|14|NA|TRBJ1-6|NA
CASSTNGGDSPLHF
TGCGCCAGCAGCACGAACGGAGGGGATTCACCCCTCCACTTT
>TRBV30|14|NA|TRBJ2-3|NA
CAWSPAVSTDTQYF
TGTGCCTGGAGTCCAGCGGTTAGCACAGATACGCAGTATTTT
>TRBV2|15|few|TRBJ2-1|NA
CASSPAGATYNEQFF
TGTGCCAGCAGTCCCGCGGGTGCTACATACAATGAGCAGTTCTTC
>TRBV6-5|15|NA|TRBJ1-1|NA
CASIHGGGGNTEAFF
TGTGCCAGCATCCACGGGGGAGGGGGGAACACTGAAGCTTTCTTT
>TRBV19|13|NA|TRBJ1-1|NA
CASSPRWNTEAFF
TGTGCCAGTAGTCCTAGGTGGAACACTGAAGCTTTCTTT
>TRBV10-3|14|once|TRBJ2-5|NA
CATGAGWDQETQYF
TGTGCCACAGGGGCAGGGTGGGACCAAGAGACCCAGTACTTC
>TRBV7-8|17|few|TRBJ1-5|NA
CASSLGSFEAMNQPQHF
TGTGCCAGCAGCCTAGGGTCTTTCGAAGCAATGAATCAGCCCCAGCATTTT
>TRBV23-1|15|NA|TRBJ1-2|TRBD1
CASLAGDRVRGGYTF
TGCGCCAGCCTCGCTGGGGACAGGGTACGCGGTGGCTACACCTTC
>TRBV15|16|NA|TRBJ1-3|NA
CATSRDLRASGNTIYF
TGTGCCACCAGCAGAGATCTTAGAGCTTCTGGAAACACCATATATTTT
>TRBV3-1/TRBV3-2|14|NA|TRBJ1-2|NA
CASSQDGAGRGYTF
TGTGCCAGCAGCCAAGATGGGGCAGGGAGGGGCTACACCTTC
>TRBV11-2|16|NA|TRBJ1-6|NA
CASSSQGSSYNSPLHF
TGTGCCAGCAGCTCCCAGGGGAGCTCCTATAATTCACCCCTCCACTTT
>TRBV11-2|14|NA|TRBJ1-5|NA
CASSLGGGNQPQHF
TGTGCCAGCAGCTTAGGTGGAGGAAATCAGCCCCAGCATTTT
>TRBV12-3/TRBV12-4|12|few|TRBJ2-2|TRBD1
CASNRGTGELFF
TGTGCCAGCAACAGGGGTACCGGGGAGCTGTTTTTT
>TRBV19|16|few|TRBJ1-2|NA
CASSISGDISLYGYTF
TGTGCCAGTAGTATAAGTGGGGACATCTCGCTCTATGGCTACACCTTC
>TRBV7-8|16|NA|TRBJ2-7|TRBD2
CASSLGLAGGSYEQYF
TGTGCCAGCAGCCTCGGACTAGCGGGGGGCTCCTACGAGCAGTACTTC
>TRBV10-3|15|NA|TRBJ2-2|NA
CAISERQTNTGELFF
TGTGCCATCAGTGAGAGACAGACCAACACCGGGGAGCTGTTTTTT
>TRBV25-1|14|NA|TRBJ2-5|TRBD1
CASSLTGAQETQYF
TGTGCCAGCAGCCTGACAGGGGCCCAAGAGACCCAGTACTTC
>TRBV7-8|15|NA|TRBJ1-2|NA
CASSLGGQPATGYTF
TGTGCCAGCAGCTTAGGAGGACAGCCCGCAACTGGCTACACCTTC
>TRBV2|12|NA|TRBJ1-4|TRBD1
CAADRGGEKLFF
TGTGCCGCTGACAGGGGCGGCGAAAAACTGTTTTTT
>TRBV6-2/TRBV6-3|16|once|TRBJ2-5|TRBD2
CASSRTTSGGKETQYF
TGTGCCAGCAGCCGTACGACTAGCGGGGGGAAAGAGACCCAGTACTTC
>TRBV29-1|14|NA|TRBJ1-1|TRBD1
CSVRGQGRATEAFF
TGCAGCGTTAGAGGACAGGGGAGGGCCACTGAAGCTTTCTTT
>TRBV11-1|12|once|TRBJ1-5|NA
CASSFRGMPQHF
TGTGCCAGCAGCTTCCGAGGGATGCCCCAGCATTTT
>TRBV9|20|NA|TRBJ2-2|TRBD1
CASSLPRQGTSGRNTGELFF
TGTGCCAGCAGCCTCCCTCGACAGGGGACCTCCGGGAGGAACACCGGGGAGCTGTTTTTT
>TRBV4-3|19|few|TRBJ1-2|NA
CASSQEWFGMGLRDYGYTF
TGCGCCAGCAGCCAAGAATGGTTTGGTATGGGGCTGAGAGACTATGGCTACACCTTC
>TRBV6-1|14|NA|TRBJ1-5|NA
CASSENNNNQPQHF
TGTGCCAGCAGTGAAAACAATAACAATCAGCCCCAGCATTTT
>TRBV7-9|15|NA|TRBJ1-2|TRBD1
CASSLVAGQGGGYTF
TGTGCCAGCAGCTTAGTTGCGGGACAGGGTGGTGGCTACACCTTC
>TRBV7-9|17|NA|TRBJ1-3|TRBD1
CASSLVRGPIRGKTIYF
TGTGCCAGCAGCTTAGTGAGGGGGCCCATAAGAGGAAAGACCATATATTTT
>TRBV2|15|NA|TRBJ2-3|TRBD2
CASSISGGSTDTQYF
TGTGCCAGCAGTATTAGCGGGGGAAGCACAGATACGCAGTATTTT
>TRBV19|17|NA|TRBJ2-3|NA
CASSMLPGLSWADTQYF
TGTGCCAGTAGTATGCTTCCGGGACTTTCGTGGGCAGATACGCAGTATTTT
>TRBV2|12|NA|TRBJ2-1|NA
CASSEYNNEQFF
TGTGCCAGCAGTGAATACAACAATGAGCAGTTCTTC
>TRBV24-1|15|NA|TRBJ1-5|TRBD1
CATSDGTARDQPQHF
TGTGCCACCAGTGATGGGACAGCGAGAGATCAGCCCCAGCATTTT
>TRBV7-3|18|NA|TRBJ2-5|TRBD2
CASSLTGLAGVWGETQYF
TGTGCCAGCAGCTTAACAGGCCTAGCGGGGGTTTGGGGCGAGACCCAGTACTTC
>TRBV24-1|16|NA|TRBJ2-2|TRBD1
CATSDTGTGGSGELFF
TGTGCCACCAGTGACACCGGGACAGGGGGATCCGGGGAGCTGTTTTTT
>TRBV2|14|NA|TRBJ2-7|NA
CASAGVVGNYEQYF
TGTGCCAGCGCCGGGGTGGTGGGGAACTACGAGCAGTACTTC
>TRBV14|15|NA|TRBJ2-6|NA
CASSHRISGANVLTF
TGTGCCAGCAGCCACAGGATTTCTGGGGCCAACGTCCTGACTTTC
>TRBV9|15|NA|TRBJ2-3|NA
CASSVDQRTTDTQYF
TGTGCCAGCAGCGTAGATCAGCGGACCACAGATACGCAGTATTTT
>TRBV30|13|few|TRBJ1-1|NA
CAWALAANTEAFF
TGTGCCTGGGCGCTCGCGGCGAACACTGAAGCTTTCTTT
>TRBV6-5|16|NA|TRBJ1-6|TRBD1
CASSYSLNRGRSPLHF
TGTGCCAGCAGTTACTCTTTGAACAGGGGGCGTTCACCCCTCCACTTT
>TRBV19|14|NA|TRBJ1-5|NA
CASSIGHRNQPQHF
TGTGCCAGTAGTATAGGACATCGGAATCAGCCCCAGCATTTT
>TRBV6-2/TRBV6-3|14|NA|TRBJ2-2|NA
CASSYSRWAGELFF
TGTGCCAGCAGTTACTCGAGGTGGGCCGGGGAGCTGTTTTTT
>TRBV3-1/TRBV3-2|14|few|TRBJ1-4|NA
CASSPDPRGEKLFF
TGTGCCAGCAGCCCCGACCCAAGGGGGGAAAAACTGTTTTTT
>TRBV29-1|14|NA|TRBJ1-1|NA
CSARVGRGNTEAFF
TGCAGCGCCCGAGTGGGCAGGGGGAACACTGAAGCTTTCTTT
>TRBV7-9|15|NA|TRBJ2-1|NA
CASSPSGGPYNEQFF
TGTGCCAGCAGCCCGAGCGGAGGTCCCTACAATGAGCAGTTCTTC
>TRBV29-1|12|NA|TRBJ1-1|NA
CSVSRGNTEAFF
TGCAGCGTTTCCCGGGGGAACACTGAAGCTTTCTTT